The subject of this entry is one T cell receptor (beta chain). Its antigen remains unknown. TCRdb reprocessed the 5' RACE reads with MiXCR, giving one entry per CDR3 protein. The sample records hundreds of thousands of distinct CDR3 sequences, 8.5% to 10% being singletons. The data belong to a study of T cells after yellow fever vaccination. The study, taken as a whole, reports: A limited proportion of clonotypes was detected within both the CD4 and CD8 compartments.

Trimming shortened V by 6 bases and J by 0 bases, and 9 bases separated the two germline ends. The length of the CDR3 is 15 residues. Germline V lookup: CDR1 MNHEY, CDR2 SVGAGI. Material: CD4+ T cells sorted from PBMCs, obtained 5 days after the yellow fever booster vaccination. The chain joins TRBV6-5 to TRBJ1-6; D is undetermined. This TCR was recovered from a man in his late teens or twenties who received the YFV17D yellow fever vaccine. In nucleotides, the CDR3 is TGTGCCAGCAGGGAGGGTAACTCCTATAATTCACCCCTCCACTTT. This translates into CASREGNSYNSPLHF.